This record looks at one TCR beta chain sequence and its context. Antigen unknown. The sample belongs to a study of cytomegalovirus exposure and HLA in healthy donors. Data came from immunoSEQ multiplex PCR; TCRdb stores just in-frame clones and leaves some out. This sample has hundreds of thousands of clones, with roughly 86% found just once. The donors were in the roughly 120-subject validation cohort; that cohort was separate from the roughly 700-subject first cohort. Study outcomes and limitations: In vitro, three CMV-associated chains proved specific for CMV antigens. Associated with cytomegalovirus, according to the listing, were some 150 TCR beta chains. Among TCR sequences, most were rare, though some public TCRs appeared in many donors.

The sequence derives from a woman aged 30 to 39 in good health and CMV-seropositive. Material: PBMCs.

Here the CDR3 reads CASSLGEVSYEQYF. Written as DNA, the CDR3 is TGTGCCAGCAGCTTAGGGGAGGTCTCCTACGAGCAGTACTTC. The rearrangement uses TRBV11-2 and TRBJ2-7; tentatively, D is TRBD2 (6 bases). Germline V gives CDR1 SGHAT, CDR2 FQNNGV. Deletions cut 1 base from V and 0 bases from J, with 7 bases between. CDR3 size: 14 residues.